The source of this TCR beta chain is a study of blood T cell repertoires in COVID-19. The germline V gene has CDR1 LNHDA and CDR2 SQIVND (reference sequence). J lost 1 base, V lost 6 bases, and 5 bases had no gene match. This CDR3 contains 17 residues. Using immunoSEQ multiplex PCR, the repertoire was profiled, and TCRdb retains in-frame clones only, with some absent. There are 400,000 to 550,000 clones in the sample; 70% to 90% occur only once, and almost 2% lies in the top ten. Sequencing was done on a sample of PBMCs or T cells enriched from blood (not recorded which). The chain recombines TRBV19 with TRBJ2-1; the match to TRBD2 covers 14 bases. The clonotype originates from a woman under 30 with acute COVID-19. CDR3 sequence reads: CASRGTSGSGSYNEQFF. In DNA form, the CDR3 reads TGTGCCAGTAGGGGGACTAGCGGGAGCGGTTCCTACAATGAGCAGTTCTTC.